These T cell receptor beta chains were read from a single sample in a study of blood T cell repertoires in COVID-19. Some clones are missing from TCRdb's copy, which holds only in-frame ones; the method was immunoSEQ multiplex PCR. The table shows around 330,000 clones, with over 75% occurring only once. Sample: PBMCs or T cells enriched from blood (not recorded which). Receptors were obtained from a woman in her forties who had recovered from COVID-19. CDR3s include the opening cysteine and the closing phenylalanine or tryptophan. The order of the fields is V gene, clone size, D gene, J gene, CDR3 length, CDR3 DNA, CDR3 protein. D genes are given only for firm matches. Clone sizes are given selectively: once, few, many, or a class where the clone is expanded.

>TRBV30|once|NA|TRBJ1-2|11
TGTGCCTCCGCCGAGAGTTTTGGCTACACCTTC
CASAESFGYTF
>TRBV30|once|TRBD1|TRBJ1-2|11
TGTGCCTGTACGGGACAGAATGGCTACACCTTC
CACTGQNGYTF
>TRBV4-3|NA|TRBD2|TRBJ2-1|15
TGCGCCAGCAGGGCCGGGACTAGCGGGGGGAATGAGCAGTTCTTC
CASRAGTSGGNEQFF
>TRBV4-3|NA|TRBD2|TRBJ2-7|16
TGCGCCAGCAGCCAGGCCACCGGGACTAGCATCCACGAGCAGTACTTC
CASSQATGTSIHEQYF
>TRBV7-8|once|TRBD2|TRBJ2-1|14
TGTGCCAGCAGCTACGGGGGGGGAGGCAATGAGCAGTTCTTC
CASSYGGGGNEQFF
>TRBV15|once|TRBD1|TRBJ2-7|15
TGTGCCACCAGCAGAGTAGGGACAGGGAGGATCGAGCAGTACTTC
CATSRVGTGRIEQYF
>TRBV7-2|NA|TRBD2|TRBJ2-1|17
TGTGCCAGCAGCGAGAAAGCGGGGGGGCGGTCCTACAATGAGCAGTTCTTC
CASSEKAGGRSYNEQFF
>TRBV3-1/TRBV3-2|once|TRBD2|TRBJ2-1|15
TGTGCCAGCAGCCTGGGGGGGTTGGACTACAATGAGCAGTTCTTC
CASSLGGLDYNEQFF
>TRBV7-9|NA|TRBD1|TRBJ2-7|12
TGTGCCAGCAGCTCTGACAGGGGCGAGCAGTACTTC
CASSSDRGEQYF
>TRBV2|NA|NA|TRBJ1-4|14
TGTGCCAGCAGTGAGTTAGCAGGGGTCGGAAAACTGTTTTTT
CASSELAGVGKLFF
>TRBV4-3|NA|NA|TRBJ2-1|13
TGCGCCAGCAGCCAAGATGAGGCTCTCGAGCAGTTCTTC
CASSQDEALEQFF
>TRBV9|NA|TRBD1|TRBJ2-1|17
TGTGCCAGCAGCGTAGCTATGATGGGACAGATATACAATGAGCAGTTCTTC
CASSVAMMGQIYNEQFF
>TRBV6-2/TRBV6-3|NA|NA|TRBJ2-3|15
TGTGCCAGCAGTTACTTTGCGGGAAGCACAGATACGCAGTATTTT
CASSYFAGSTDTQYF
>TRBV11-2|NA|NA|TRBJ2-7|15
TGTGCCAGCAGCTTAGAGGTCGGGAACCTCTACGAGCAGTACTTC
CASSLEVGNLYEQYF
>TRBV7-3|once|TRBD1|TRBJ2-6|15
TGTGCCAGCAGCCTAGGGGGCACTGGGGCCAACGTCCTGACTTTC
CASSLGGTGANVLTF